The 28 T cell receptor beta chains below come from one sample, sequenced in a study of blood T cell repertoires in COVID-19. Generated by immunoSEQ multiplex PCR, the TCRdb table keeps only in-frame clones and is missing some. The sample lists under 300,000 clones, 82% occurring once. The specimen sequenced was peripheral blood. The receptors come from a woman older than 75 with active or convalescent COVID-19.

The chain links TRBV7-9 to TRBJ2-3; 7 nucleotides match TRBD1. The V gene end was trimmed by 5 bases and the J gene end by 5 bases; junction bases not matched to a gene: 10. Germline CDR1 is SEHNR and CDR2 is FQNEAQ (reference sequence). This CDR3 region has 15 residues. The CDR3 DNA is TGTGCCAGCAGCCGGTCGGGCAGGGGGTTAGATACGCAGTATTTT. It codes for CASSRSGRGLDTQYF.

This sequence joins TRBV28 and TRBJ2-6, with D maybe TRBD2 (5 bases). The CDR3 has 15 residues. V lost 6 bases and J lost 2, with 11 bases in between. Germline values: CDR1 MDHEN, CDR2 SYDVKM. For the CDR3, the DNA is TGTGCCAGCAGCCCCCCCGGGACTGGGGCCAACGTCCTGACTTTC. Protein product: CASSPPGTGANVLTF.

The chain links TRBV28 to TRBJ1-6; 7 bases are a match to TRBD1. The CDR3 is made up of 12 amino acids. Germline V gene lookup returns CDR1 MDHEN and CDR2 SYDVKM. V gave up 6 bases and J gave up 14 bases; unmatched junction bases: 7. In nucleotides, the CDR3 is TGTGCCAGCAGCTCACAGGGGAGAGCCCTCCACTTT. Amino acid sequence: CASSSQGRALHF.

This chain joins TRBV25-1 and TRBJ2-7; D might be TRBD1 (5 bases). V shed 6 bases and J shed 1 base, with 16 bases lying between them. Germline V CDR1 and CDR2: MGHDK, SYGVNS. The CDR3 covers 15 residues. The CDR3 protein is CASRQDPFLSYEQYF. For the CDR3, the DNA is TGTGCCAGCAGACAGGATCCCTTCCTATCCTACGAGCAGTACTTC.

The V call is TRBV19, the J call TRBJ1-6; tentatively, D is TRBD1 (5 bases). Germline-derived CDR1 and CDR2 are LNHDA and SQIVND (reference sequence). The V and J ends lost 3 bases and 6 bases respectively, with 12 bases between them. CDR3 size: 15 residues. CDR3 DNA sequence: TGTGCCAGTAGTATTGGGGCAGAGGTTAATTCACCCCTCCACTTT. Translation: CASSIGAEVNSPLHF.

This clone was detected a few times. V usage is TRBV7-9 and J usage is TRBJ2-2; D is unclear. Germline CDR1 is SEHNR and CDR2 is FQNEAQ (reference sequence). V lost 1 base to trimming and J lost 2 bases, with 14 bases between them. This CDR3 spans 17 amino acids. DNA of the CDR3: TGTGCCAGCAGCTTAGAAGGTTCCGGAGATAACACCGGGGAGCTGTTTTTT. It specifies CASSLEGSGDNTGELFF.

The chain is built from TRBV27 and TRBJ2-1, with 8 bases that match TRBD2. Germline trimming cut 5 bases from V and 8 bases from J; bases unmatched to any gene: 5. Germline V gives CDR1 MNHEY, CDR2 SMNVEV (reference sequence). This CDR3 is 13 amino acids long. The CDR3 reads CASSREGLYEQFF. The DNA for the CDR3 is TGTGCCAGCAGTCGGGAGGGCCTATATGAGCAGTTCTTC.

The V and J genes are TRBV28 and TRBJ2-7, with 8 bases lining up with TRBD2. Germline-derived CDR1 and CDR2 are MDHEN and SYDVKM. The CDR3 spans 16 residues. Trimming at V came to 6 bases and at J to 0 bases, leaving 10 bases not matched to a gene. CDR3 coding DNA: TGTGCCAGCAGGGGGCGGGGGGCGAAGAGCTCCTACGAGCAGTACTTC. This encodes CASRGRGAKSSYEQYF.

To note about this clone: The sample carries other DNA sequences with the same CDR3. This rearrangement joins TRBV5-1 to TRBJ2-1, with 7 bases fitting TRBD1. Trimming cost V 4 bases and J 4 bases; bases outside gene matches: 5. The CDR3 has 14 residues. Germline lookup yields CDR1 SGHRS and CDR2 YFSETQ. The CDR3 DNA reads TGCGCCAGCAGCCTCGGACAGGCTTACAATGAGCAGTTCTTC. It codes for CASSLGQAYNEQFF.

The chain has TRBV3-1 (or the pseudogene TRBV3-2) and TRBJ2-1, with 11 bases lining up with TRBD2. The V gene end was trimmed by 1 base and the J gene end by 3 bases; junction bases not matched to a gene: 5. The germline gives CDR1 LGHDT, CDR2 YNNKEL (reference sequence). The CDR3 contains 17 residues. CDR3 in amino acids: CASSQVRTSGSYNEQFF. The CDR3 DNA follows: TGTGCCAGCAGCCAAGTACGAACTAGCGGGAGCTACAATGAGCAGTTCTTC.

This clone has just a few counts. This chain links TRBV28 with TRBJ1-3; no definite D call. CDR1 and CDR2 (germline): MDHEN, SYDVKM. The V end was cut by 5 bases, the J end by 1 base, with 15 bases between. This CDR3 region has 16 residues. CDR3 region: CASSPPGILSGNTIYF. The CDR3 region has the DNA TGTGCCAGCAGTCCCCCCGGGATACTTTCTGGAAACACCATATATTTT.

The V call is TRBV2, the J call TRBJ2-1, with D perhaps TRBD2 (6 bases). The germline V gene has CDR1 SNHLY and CDR2 FYNNEI. The CDR3 totals 13 residues. Deletions cut 6 bases from V and 8 bases from J, with 14 bases between. CDR3 sequence (DNA): TGTGCCAGCAGGCAGGGAGGTGGGGATGAGCAGTTCTTC. Translated, it gives CASRQGGGDEQFF. The variable domain in full, with the rest retrieved from reference TRBV2 and TRBJ2-1, is EPEVTQTPSHQVTQMGQEVILRCVPISNHLYFYWYRQILGQKVEFLVSFYNNEISEKSEIFDDQFSVERPDGSNFTLKIRSTKLEDSAMYFCASRQGGGDEQFFGPGTRLTVL.

The sample holds a few counts of this clone. V and J are TRBV5-6 and TRBJ2-3, with a tentative D call TRBD1 (5 bases). V lost 6 bases, J lost 0 bases, and 11 bases lay in between. This CDR3 has 14 amino acids. In germline, CDR1 is SGHDT, CDR2 YYEEEE. The CDR3 loop is CASTDSYSTDTQYF. The CDR3 coding sequence is TGTGCCAGCACTGACAGTTATAGCACAGATACGCAGTATTTT.

The chain carries TRBV5-1 and TRBJ2-1; 8 nucleotides align to TRBD2. Germline CDR1 is SGHRS and CDR2 is YFSETQ. This CDR3 region has 16 residues. V lost 4 bases to trimming and J lost 7 bases; unmatched junction nucleotides: 13. CDR3 nucleotides: TGCGCCAGCAGCAGAGACGGGGGGGCCCTGTTGAATGAGCAGTTCTTC. This translates into CASSRDGGALLNEQFF.

The genes are TRBV28 and TRBJ1-5, with TRBD1 matching 8 bases. V was clipped by 8 bases and J by 0 bases; unmatched bases: 6. Germline V gene sequence: CDR1 MDHEN, CDR2 SYDVKM. The CDR3 runs to 15 residues. The CDR3 here is CASLQGGHSNQPQHF. DNA of the CDR3: TGTGCCAGCCTACAGGGGGGACATAGCAATCAGCCCCAGCATTTT.

The chain employs TRBV6-1 and TRBJ1-5, with 8 bases matching TRBD1. V shed 6 bases and J 5 bases; nucleotides not matched to a gene: 9. Germline CDR1 MNHNS, CDR2 SASEGT. CDR3 length: 15 amino acids. The CDR3 nucleotides read TGTGCCAGCAGCGAGCGCCGGGACAGGCATCAGCCCCAGCATTTT. Amino acid sequence: CASSERRDRHQPQHF.

CDR3 residues: CASSYSDRRSYGYTF. The CDR3, as DNA: TGTGCCAGCAGTTACTCTGACAGGAGATCCTATGGCTACACCTTC. V and J are TRBV6-6 and TRBJ1-2; D might be TRBD1 (6 bases). This CDR3 contains 15 residues. Deletions cut 0 bases from V and 4 bases from J, with 12 bases between. The V gene's germline CDR1 is MNHNY and CDR2 SVGAGI (reference sequence).

The V call is TRBV5-1, the J call TRBJ2-2, with D possibly being TRBD2 (5 bases). V was trimmed by 1 base and J by 5 bases, leaving 12 bases between them. The CDR3 consists of 15 residues. CDR1 and CDR2 from the germline V gene are SGHRS and YFSETQ. The CDR3 loop reads CASSLLRLSTGELFF. The CDR3 region has the DNA TGCGCCAGCAGCTTGCTTAGACTATCGACCGGGGAGCTGTTTTTT. Complete variable domain (other parts from reference TRBV5-1 and TRBJ2-2): KAGVTQTPRYLIKTRGQQVTLSCSPISGHRSVSWYQQTPGQGLQFLFEYFSETQRNKGNFPGRFSGRQFSNSRSEMNVSTLELGDSALYLCASSLLRLSTGELFFGEGSRLTVL.

V and J are TRBV28 and TRBJ2-5, with 7 bases fitting TRBD1. The V gene's germline CDR1 is MDHEN and CDR2 SYDVKM. V was clipped by 5 bases and J by 2 bases; unmatched bases: 11. This CDR3 region has 16 residues. The CDR3 sequence: CASSNIGTAQQETQYF. CDR3 sequence (DNA): TGTGCCAGCAGTAACATTGGGACAGCTCAGCAAGAGACCCAGTACTTC.

The chain couples TRBV10-3 to TRBJ1-1; a weak D match, TRBD1 (5 bases). Trimming took off 4 bases at V and 1 base at J, with 7 bases between the two ends. The CDR3 spans 13 residues. Looked up from germline, CDR1 is ENHRY and CDR2 is SYGVKD. CDR3 sequence: CAISGGGNTEAFF. CDR3 nucleotides: TGTGCCATCAGTGGGGGCGGGAACACTGAAGCTTTCTTT.

The J gene is TRBJ2-1, the V gene TRBV5-1; TRBD2 might be the D (5 bases). There are 15 residues in the CDR3. V dropped 1 base and J dropped 3 bases, with 11 bases sitting between them. Germline CDR1 reads SGHRS; CDR2 reads YFSETQ. Here the CDR3 DNA reads TGCGCCAGCAGCTTGTCCGGGGAAATCTACAATGAGCAGTTCTTC. Residues: CASSLSGEIYNEQFF.

The chain couples TRBV2 to TRBJ1-5; perhaps TRBD1 as D (6 bases). This CDR3 comprises 15 residues. V was cut by 6 bases and J by 0 bases, with 12 bases left in between. Germline V gene lookup returns CDR1 SNHLY and CDR2 FYNNEI. Here the CDR3 DNA reads TGTGCCAGCAGGAGGGGGGGATCTAGCAATCAGCCCCAGCATTTT. This sequence encodes CASRRGGSSNQPQHF.

The chain uses TRBV5-1 and TRBJ2-3, with 8 positions matching TRBD2. Germline CDR1 is SGHRS and CDR2 is YFSETQ. This CDR3 is 16 amino acids long. Trimming cost V 4 bases and J 4 bases; bases outside gene matches: 11. CDR3 protein: CASSIFSGESADTQYF. CDR3 DNA sequence: TGCGCCAGCAGCATATTTAGCGGGGAAAGTGCAGATACGCAGTATTTT.

The V call is TRBV28, the J call TRBJ1-2, with D maybe TRBD1 (6 bases). From germline, CDR1 is MDHEN and CDR2 SYDVKM. Trimming stripped 6 bases from V and 7 bases from J, with 15 bases between. This CDR3 is built from 13 residues. The CDR3 loop is CASRPNGGLGYTF. The CDR3 DNA follows: TGTGCCAGCAGGCCGAACGGGGGGCTTGGCTACACCTTC.

This clone was recorded once. CDR3 DNA sequence: TGCGCCAGCAGCCAAGATTGGGCCTTCGGGGGCGGGGAGCTGTTTTTT. The encoded protein is CASSQDWAFGGGELFF. The chain recombines TRBV4-1 with TRBJ2-2, with D possibly matching TRBD2 (6 bases). Germline V gene sequence: CDR1 MGHRA, CDR2 YSYEKL. V lost 0 bases and J lost 7, with 15 bases in between. The CDR3 extends over 16 amino acids.

The V call is TRBV7-2, the J call TRBJ2-5; TRBD2 matches at 8 bases. CDR1 is SGHTA, CDR2 FQGNSA, per germline. The CDR3 totals 14 residues. Trimming removed 5 bases from V and 7 bases from J; junction bases left unmatched: 9. The CDR3 here is CASSPEGTSRTQYF. The CDR3 DNA reads as TGTGCCAGCAGCCCGGAGGGGACTAGTAGGACCCAGTACTTC.

The gene calls are TRBV12-3 or TRBV12-4 and TRBJ1-5, with 8 positions matching TRBD1. V trimming: 2 bases; J trimming: 6 bases; junction bases outside the gene matches: 0. This CDR3 is built from 13 residues. The CDR3 region is CASSLTGGQPQHF. DNA for the CDR3: TGTGCCAGCAGTTTAACAGGGGGTCAGCCCCAGCATTTT.

This clone was detected ten times or more. The gene calls are TRBV19 and TRBJ1-3, with unresolved D. Trimming stripped 9 bases from V and 0 bases from J, with 12 bases between. This CDR3 comprises 14 residues. CDR1 and CDR2 (germline): LNHDA, SQIVND (reference sequence). CDR3 sequence: CASGEASSGNTIYF. DNA for the CDR3: TGTGCCAGCGGAGAGGCCTCCTCTGGAAACACCATATATTTT. The whole variable domain, filled in from reference TRBV19 and TRBJ1-3, reads DGGITQSPKYLFRKEGQNVTLSCEQNLNHDAMYWYRQDPGQGLRLIYYSQIVNDFQKGDIAEGYSVSREKKESFPLTVTSAQKNPTAFYLCASGEASSGNTIYFGEGSWLTVV.